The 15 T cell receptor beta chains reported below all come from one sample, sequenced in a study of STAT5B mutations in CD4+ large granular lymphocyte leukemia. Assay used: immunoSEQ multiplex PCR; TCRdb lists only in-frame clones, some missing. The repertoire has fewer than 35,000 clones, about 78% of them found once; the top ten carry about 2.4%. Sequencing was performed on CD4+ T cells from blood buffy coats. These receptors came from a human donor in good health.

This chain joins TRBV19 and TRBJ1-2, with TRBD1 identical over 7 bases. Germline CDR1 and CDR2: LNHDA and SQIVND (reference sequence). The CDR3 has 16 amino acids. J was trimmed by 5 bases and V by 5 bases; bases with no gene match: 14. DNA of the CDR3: TGTGCCAGTAGTGCACGAGGGGGGACAGCCCTTTATGGCTACACCTTC. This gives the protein CASSARGGTALYGYTF. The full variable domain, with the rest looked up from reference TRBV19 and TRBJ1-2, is DGGITQSPKYLFRKEGQNVTLSCEQNLNHDAMYWYRQDPGQGLRLIYYSQIVNDFQKGDIAEGYSVSREKKESFPLTVTSAQKNPTAFYLCASSARGGTALYGYTFGSGTRLTVV.

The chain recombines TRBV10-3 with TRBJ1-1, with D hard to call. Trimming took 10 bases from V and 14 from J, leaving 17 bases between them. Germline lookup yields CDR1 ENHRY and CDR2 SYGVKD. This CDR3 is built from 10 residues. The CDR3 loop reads CANLTSPGFF. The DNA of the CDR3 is TGTGCCAACCTCACTAGTCCCGGGTTCTTT.

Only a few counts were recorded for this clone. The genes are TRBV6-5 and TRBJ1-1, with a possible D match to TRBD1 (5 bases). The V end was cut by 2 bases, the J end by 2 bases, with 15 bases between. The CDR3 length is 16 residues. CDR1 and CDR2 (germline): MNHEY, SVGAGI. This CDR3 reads CASSYSSGYFNTEAFF. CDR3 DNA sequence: TGTGCCAGCAGTTACAGCTCAGGGTACTTTAACACTGAAGCTTTCTTT.

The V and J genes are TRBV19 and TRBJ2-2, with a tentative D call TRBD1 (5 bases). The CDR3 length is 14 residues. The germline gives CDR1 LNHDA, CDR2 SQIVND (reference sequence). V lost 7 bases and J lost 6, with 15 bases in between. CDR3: CASTFYLGAGELFF. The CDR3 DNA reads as TGTGCCAGTACCTTCTACTTAGGGGCCGGGGAGCTGTTTTTT. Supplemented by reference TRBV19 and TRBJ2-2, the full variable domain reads DGGITQSPKYLFRKEGQNVTLSCEQNLNHDAMYWYRQDPGQGLRLIYYSQIVNDFQKGDIAEGYSVSREKKESFPLTVTSAQKNPTAFYLCASTFYLGAGELFFGEGSRLTVL.

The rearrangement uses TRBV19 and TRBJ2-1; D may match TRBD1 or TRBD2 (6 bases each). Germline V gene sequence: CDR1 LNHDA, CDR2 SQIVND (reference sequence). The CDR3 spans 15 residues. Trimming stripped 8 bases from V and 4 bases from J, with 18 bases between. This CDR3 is CASWGAHRGYNEQFF. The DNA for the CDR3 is TGTGCCAGTTGGGGGGCCCACCGAGGATACAATGAGCAGTTCTTC.

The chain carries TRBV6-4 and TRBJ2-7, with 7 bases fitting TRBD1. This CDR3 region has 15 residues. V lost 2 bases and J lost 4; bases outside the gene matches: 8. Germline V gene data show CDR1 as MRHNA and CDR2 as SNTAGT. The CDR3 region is CASSDPGTAPYEQYF. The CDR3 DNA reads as TGTGCCAGCAGTGACCCTGGGACAGCCCCTTACGAGCAGTACTTC.

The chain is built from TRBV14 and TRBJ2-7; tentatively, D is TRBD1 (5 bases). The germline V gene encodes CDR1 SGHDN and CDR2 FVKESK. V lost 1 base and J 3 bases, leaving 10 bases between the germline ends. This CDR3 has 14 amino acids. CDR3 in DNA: TGTGCCAGCAGCCAAGTGGGCAGGGACTACGAGCAGTACTTC. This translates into CASSQVGRDYEQYF.

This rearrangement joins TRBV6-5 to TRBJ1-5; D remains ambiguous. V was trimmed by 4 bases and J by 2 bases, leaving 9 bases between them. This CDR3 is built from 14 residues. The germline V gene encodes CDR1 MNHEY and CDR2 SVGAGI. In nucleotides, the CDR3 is TGTGCCAGCAGTTCAGGTCTGCGCAATCAGCCCCAGCATTTT. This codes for CASSSGLRNQPQHF.

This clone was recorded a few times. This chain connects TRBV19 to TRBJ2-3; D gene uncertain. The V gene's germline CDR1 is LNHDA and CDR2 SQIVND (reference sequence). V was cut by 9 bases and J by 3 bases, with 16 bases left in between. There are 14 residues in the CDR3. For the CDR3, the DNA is TGTGCCAGCAGCCGTAACACTTTAACAGATACGCAGTATTTT. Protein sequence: CASSRNTLTDTQYF. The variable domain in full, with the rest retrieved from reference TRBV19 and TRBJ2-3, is DGGITQSPKYLFRKEGQNVTLSCEQNLNHDAMYWYRQDPGQGLRLIYYSQIVNDFQKGDIAEGYSVSREKKESFPLTVTSAQKNPTAFYLCASSRNTLTDTQYFGPGTRLTVL.

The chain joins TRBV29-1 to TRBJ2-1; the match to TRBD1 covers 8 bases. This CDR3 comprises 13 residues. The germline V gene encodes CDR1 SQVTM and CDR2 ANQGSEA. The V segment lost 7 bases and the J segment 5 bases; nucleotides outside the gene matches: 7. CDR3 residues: CSADRGGHNEQFF. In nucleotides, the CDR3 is TGCAGCGCAGACAGGGGAGGCCACAATGAGCAGTTCTTC.

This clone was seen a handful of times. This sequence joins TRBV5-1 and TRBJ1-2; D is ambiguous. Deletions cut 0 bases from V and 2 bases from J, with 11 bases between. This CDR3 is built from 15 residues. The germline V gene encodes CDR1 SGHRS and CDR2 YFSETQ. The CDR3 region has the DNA TGCGCCAGCAGCTTGGGAACCGTCTTCAACTATGGCTACACCTTC. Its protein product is CASSLGTVFNYGYTF.

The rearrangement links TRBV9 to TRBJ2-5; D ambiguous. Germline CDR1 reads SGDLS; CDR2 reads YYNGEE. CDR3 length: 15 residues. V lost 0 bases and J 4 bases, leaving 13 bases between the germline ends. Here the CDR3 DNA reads TGTGCCAGCAGCGTAGCGAGTTTACTTGGAGAGACCCAGTACTTC. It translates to CASSVASLLGETQYF.

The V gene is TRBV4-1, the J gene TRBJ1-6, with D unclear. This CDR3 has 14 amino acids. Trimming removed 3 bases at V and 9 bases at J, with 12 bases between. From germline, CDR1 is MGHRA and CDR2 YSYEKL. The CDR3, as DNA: TGCGCCAGCAGCCATGGCAGTGCGTCTTCACCCCTCCACTTT. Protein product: CASSHGSASSPLHF.

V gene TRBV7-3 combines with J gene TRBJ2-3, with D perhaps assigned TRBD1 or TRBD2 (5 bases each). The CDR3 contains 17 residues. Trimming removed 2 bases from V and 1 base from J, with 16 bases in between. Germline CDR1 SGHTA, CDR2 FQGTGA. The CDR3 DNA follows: TGTGCCAGCAGCTTATCCCCTCCCCGGGGCGGCACAGATACGCAGTATTTT. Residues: CASSLSPPRGGTDTQYF.

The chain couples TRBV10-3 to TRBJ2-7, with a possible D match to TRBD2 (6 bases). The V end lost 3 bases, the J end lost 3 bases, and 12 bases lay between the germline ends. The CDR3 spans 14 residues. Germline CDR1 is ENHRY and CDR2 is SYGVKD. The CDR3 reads CAISDSGDYYEQYF. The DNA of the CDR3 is TGTGCCATCAGTGACTCGGGGGATTACTACGAGCAGTACTTC.